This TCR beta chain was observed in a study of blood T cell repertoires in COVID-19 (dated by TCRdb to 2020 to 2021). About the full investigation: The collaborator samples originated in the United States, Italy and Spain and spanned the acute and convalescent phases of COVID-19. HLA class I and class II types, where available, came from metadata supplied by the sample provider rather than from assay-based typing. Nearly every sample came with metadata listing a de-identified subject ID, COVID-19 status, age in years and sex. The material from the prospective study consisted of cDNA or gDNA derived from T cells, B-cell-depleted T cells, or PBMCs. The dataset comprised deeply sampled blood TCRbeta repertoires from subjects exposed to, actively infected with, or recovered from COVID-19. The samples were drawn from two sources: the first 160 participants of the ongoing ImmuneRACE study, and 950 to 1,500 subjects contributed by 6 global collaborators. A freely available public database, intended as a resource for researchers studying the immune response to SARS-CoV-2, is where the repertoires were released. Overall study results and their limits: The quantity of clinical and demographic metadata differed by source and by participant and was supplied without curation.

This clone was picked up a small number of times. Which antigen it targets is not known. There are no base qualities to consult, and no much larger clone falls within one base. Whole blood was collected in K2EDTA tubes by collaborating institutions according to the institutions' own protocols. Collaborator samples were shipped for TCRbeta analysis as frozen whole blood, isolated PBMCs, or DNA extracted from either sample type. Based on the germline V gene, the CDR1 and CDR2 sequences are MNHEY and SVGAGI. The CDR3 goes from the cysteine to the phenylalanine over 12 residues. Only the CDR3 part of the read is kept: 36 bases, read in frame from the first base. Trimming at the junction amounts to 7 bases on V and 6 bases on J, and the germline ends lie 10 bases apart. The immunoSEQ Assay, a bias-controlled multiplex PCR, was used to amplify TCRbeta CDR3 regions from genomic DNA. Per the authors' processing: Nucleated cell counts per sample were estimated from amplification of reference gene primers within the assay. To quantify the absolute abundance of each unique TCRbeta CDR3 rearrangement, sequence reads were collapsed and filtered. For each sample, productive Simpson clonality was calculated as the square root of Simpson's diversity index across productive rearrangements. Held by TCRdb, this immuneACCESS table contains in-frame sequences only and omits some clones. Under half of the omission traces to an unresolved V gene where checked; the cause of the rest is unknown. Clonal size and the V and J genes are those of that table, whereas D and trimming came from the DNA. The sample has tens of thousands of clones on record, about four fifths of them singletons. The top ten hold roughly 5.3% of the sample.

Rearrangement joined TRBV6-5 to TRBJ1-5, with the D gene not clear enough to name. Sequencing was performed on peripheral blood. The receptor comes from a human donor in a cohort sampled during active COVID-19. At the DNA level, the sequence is TGTGCCAGCACGGAGAGAGGTCAGCCCCAGCATTTT. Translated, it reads CASTERGQPQHF.